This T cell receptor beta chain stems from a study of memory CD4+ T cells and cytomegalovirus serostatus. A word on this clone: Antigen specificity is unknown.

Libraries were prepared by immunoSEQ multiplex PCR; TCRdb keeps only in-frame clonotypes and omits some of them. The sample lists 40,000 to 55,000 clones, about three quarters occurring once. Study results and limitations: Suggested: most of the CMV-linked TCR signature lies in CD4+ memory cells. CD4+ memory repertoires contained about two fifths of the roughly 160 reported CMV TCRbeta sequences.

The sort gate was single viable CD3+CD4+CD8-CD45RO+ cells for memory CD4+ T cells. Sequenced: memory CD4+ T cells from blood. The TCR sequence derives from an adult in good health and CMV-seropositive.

The CDR3 sequence is CASRLISESGGPLTDTQYF. CDR3 sequence (DNA): TGTGCAAGTCGCTTGATATCGGAAAGCGGGGGGCCGCTCACAGATACGCAGTATTTT. The rearrangement uses TRBV12-2 and TRBJ2-3; the table's D call, TRBD2, was not checked against the DNA. TRBV12-2 is assigned pseudogene status. This CDR3 is 19 amino acids long.